The source of this TCR beta chain is a study of blood T cell repertoires in COVID-19 (dated by TCRdb to 2019 to 2021). Broadly, across the study: Collaborator samples came from the United States, Italy and Spain and covered acute and convalescent phases of COVID-19. The prospective study material was composed of cDNA or gDNA derived from T cells, B-cell-depleted T cells, or PBMCs. Deeply sampled blood TCRbeta repertoires from subjects exposed to, actively infected with, or recovered from COVID-19 were included in the dataset. The repertoires were made available in a free public database intended to serve as a resource for research on the immune response to SARS-CoV-2. The samples were drawn from two sources: the first 160 participants of the ongoing ImmuneRACE study, and 1,254 subjects contributed by 6 global collaborators. Nearly every sample came with metadata listing a de-identified subject ID, COVID-19 status, age in years and sex. HLA class I and class II types, where available, came from metadata supplied by the sample provider rather than from assay-based typing. Beyond this particular receptor, the publication reports: The quantity of clinical and demographic metadata differed by source and by participant and was supplied without curation.

Each collaborating institution followed its own protocols to collect whole blood in K2EDTA tubes. For TCRbeta analysis, collaborators shipped samples as frozen whole blood, isolated PBMCs, or DNA extracted from either of those sample types. TCRbeta CDR3 regions were amplified from genomic DNA using the immunoSEQ Assay, a bias-controlled multiplex PCR. Regarding the original processing steps: The number of nucleated cells in each sample was estimated by amplification of reference gene primers within the assay. Sequence reads were collapsed and filtered to measure the absolute abundance of every unique TCRbeta CDR3 rearrangement. Productive Simpson clonality was computed per sample as the square root of Simpson's diversity index over productive rearrangements. Drawn from immuneACCESS, this table holds only the in-frame rearrangements with V and J called that TCRdb kept. Clones are partly lost; checked studies trace under half to an unresolved V gene and leave the rest unexplained. That table furnishes V, J and clone size, whereas the DNA furnished D and trimming. This sample comprises approximately 290,000 clones, approximately 89% of them detected only once. The ten largest clones represent 9.5% to 15% of the sample.

V is pruned by 5 bases and J by 3 bases, leaving 8 bases of the junction without a gene match. The CDR1 and CDR2 encoded by the germline V gene (reference sequence) are MNHEY and SMNVEV. Measured from the cysteine to the phenylalanine, the CDR3 is 16 residues long. Only the CDR3 DNA stays, 48 bases, in frame from base 1. Notes on this clone: The antigen it binds to is not known. There are no base qualities to consult, and no much larger clone falls within one base.

The TCR sequence derives from a woman aged 55-70 years with acute or convalescent COVID-19. The chain was built from TRBV27 and TRBJ2-1; 9 central nucleotides agree with TRBD2. The sequencing input was peripheral blood. The CDR3 has the sequence CASSRSGSSNYNEQFF. The DNA is as follows: TGTGCCAGCAGTCGTAGCGGGAGTAGTAACTACAATGAGCAGTTCTTC.